This T cell receptor (beta chain) was recovered during a study of T cell responses to AZD1222 COVID-19 vaccine. This CDR3 comprises 20 residues. Trimming took 0 bases from V and 3 from J; bases not matched to a gene: 16. Germline CDR1 and CDR2: LGHNA and YNFKEQ. Repertoires were generated with immunoSEQ multiplex PCR, while TCRdb's copy carries only in-frame clones and drops some. The sample shows about 170,000 clones, approximately 92% of them seen only once. The chain is built from TRBV4-2 and TRBJ2-7, with 11 bases aligning to TRBD2. This sequence was found in an adult in good health. The input for sequencing was peripheral blood, taken on day 0 of AZD1222 vaccination. CDR3 bases: TGTGCCAGCAGCCAAGATTATGGACTAGCGGGTGGCGGCGGAGTCTACGAGCAGTACTTC. Protein product: CASSQDYGLAGGGGVYEQYF.